The 15 T cell receptor beta chains below come from one sample, sequenced in a study of identical twins (dated by TCRdb to the mid-2010s). The library relied on 5' RACE. For sequencing, an Illumina HiSeq 2000 was employed. TCRdb itself trimmed the public reads at Q25 with fastp, ran MiXCR and retained productive beta chains. All rows with the same CDR3 protein become a single entry with the most common DNA and genes. The sample table records approximately 550,000 distinct CDR3 sequences; approximately 20% of these occur just once. The ten most abundant clones make up around 0.5% of the sample. These data were also filed under a second study, of yellow fever vaccine responses in identical twins.

Sequenced sample: CD4+ T cells sorted from blood. These receptors were taken from a woman aged 18-29 years in good health.

The V call is TRBV20-1, the J call TRBJ2-2, with unresolved D. The germline CDR1 and CDR2 sequences are DFQATT and SNEGSKA (reference sequence). This CDR3 contains 13 residues. V dropped 0 bases and J dropped 2 bases, with 4 bases sitting between them. Here the CDR3 reads CSARDRNTGELFF. For the CDR3, the DNA is TGCAGTGCTAGAGACAGAAACACCGGGGAGCTGTTTTTT.

The chain couples TRBV4-1 to TRBJ2-7, with 8 bases matching TRBD1. CDR1 MGHRA and CDR2 YSYEKL come from the germline V gene. The CDR3 runs 15 residues. Trimming took 3 bases from V and 0 from J; bases not matched to a gene: 4. CDR3 protein: CASSQVQGDSYEQYF. The CDR3 bases are TGCGCCAGCAGCCAGGTACAGGGGGACTCCTACGAGCAGTACTTC.

This clonotype was counted a few times. The gene calls are TRBV10-3 and TRBJ2-5; D is perhaps TRBD1 or TRBD2 (5 bases each). CDR1 and CDR2 from the germline V gene are ENHRY and SYGVKD. Trimming shortened V by 4 bases and J by 2 bases, and 8 bases separated the two germline ends. The length of the CDR3 is 13 residues. CDR3 sequence: CAISAGQQETQYF. The CDR3 bases are TGTGCCATCAGTGCGGGGCAGCAAGAGACCCAGTACTTC.

J is TRBJ2-5 and V is TRBV7-9; D is unresolved. The CDR3 length is 14 residues. From germline, CDR1 is SEHNR and CDR2 FQNEAQ (reference sequence). Trimming took off 6 bases at V and 5 bases at J, with 16 bases between the two ends. The CDR3 DNA reads TGTGCCAGCAGTGATATGATAGCTCGGGAGACCCAGTACTTC. Translated, it gives CASSDMIARETQYF.

This chain links TRBV24-1 with TRBJ2-5; possible D gene TRBD1, 6 bases. Trimming took 7 bases from V and 2 from J, leaving 22 bases between them. The length of the CDR3 is 17 residues. The V gene's germline CDR1 is KGHDR and CDR2 SFDVKD. CDR3: CATSTVGGQKPQETQYF. As DNA, the CDR3 is TGTGCCACCAGCACGGTGGGTGGACAGAAACCTCAAGAGACCCAGTACTTC.

This clonotype occurred a few times. The chain uses TRBV5-1 and TRBJ2-1; 8 bases agree with TRBD1. Germline values: CDR1 SGHRS, CDR2 YFSETQ. The length of the CDR3 is 16 residues. Losses at the gene ends were 0 bases for V and 3 bases for J; bases not matched to a gene: 5. The CDR3 reads CASSLGGTGNYNEQFF. CDR3 nucleotides: TGCGCCAGCAGCTTGGGGGGGACAGGTAACTACAATGAGCAGTTCTTC.

V is TRBV2 and J is TRBJ2-7; the D gene could be TRBD1 or TRBD2 (5 bases each). Germline V gene sequence: CDR1 SNHLY, CDR2 FYNNEI. V was cut by 5 bases and J by 7 bases, with 24 bases left in between. The CDR3 sequence is 16 residues long. The CDR3: CASSLSQGTVLGEQYF. CDR3 nucleotide sequence: TGTGCCAGCAGTTTGTCGCAAGGGACGGTCTTAGGGGAGCAGTACTTC. The whole variable domain, filled in from reference TRBV2 and TRBJ2-7, reads EPEVTQTPSHQVTQMGQEVILRCVPISNHLYFYWYRQILGQKVEFLVSFYNNEISEKSEIFDDQFSVERPDGSNFTLKIRSTKLEDSAMYFCASSLSQGTVLGEQYFGPGTRLTVT.

This clonotype was observed a handful of times. The J gene is TRBJ1-2, the V gene TRBV27, with D perhaps TRBD1 (5 bases). V was trimmed by 10 bases and J by 0 bases, leaving 9 bases between them. The germline CDR1 and CDR2 sequences are MNHEY and SMNVEV (reference sequence). The CDR3 runs to 12 residues. The chain's CDR3 is CATRTTNYGYTF. CDR3 nucleotides: TGTGCCACAAGGACAACTAACTATGGCTACACCTTC.

The chain recombines TRBV10-3 with TRBJ2-3; possibly TRBD1 for D (6 bases). Between the trimmed V and J ends, which lost 11 bases and 2 bases, there was a span of 11 bases. CDR1 ENHRY and CDR2 SYGVKD come from the germline V gene. CDR3 size: 12 residues. CDR3: CALGTPTDTQYF. CDR3 in DNA: TGTGCCCTTGGGACACCCACAGATACGCAGTATTTT.

The table lists this clonotype with a few counts. This chain uses TRBV28 with TRBJ2-1, with D uncertain. Germline CDR1 MDHEN, CDR2 SYDVKM. The CDR3 runs to 12 residues. V was pared by 6 bases and J by 11 bases, with 14 bases between. The CDR3 nucleotides are TGTGCCAGCAGGACTGAGCTGGGCAAGCAGTTCTTC. Its protein product is CASRTELGKQFF.

The sample holds a few counts of this clonotype. The rearrangement uses TRBV5-6 and TRBJ2-3; D perhaps matches TRBD2 (6 bases). The CDR3 has 13 residues. Germline loops: CDR1 SGHDT, CDR2 YYEEEE. The V gene lost 4 bases and the J gene lost 5 bases, with 11 bases spanning the gap. Here the CDR3 reads CASSQGGQDTQYF. In DNA, the CDR3 is TGTGCCAGCAGCCAGGGAGGACAAGATACGCAGTATTTT.

This clonotype was counted between two and nine times. The V call is TRBV12-3 or TRBV12-4, the J call TRBJ2-1; the D gene is possibly TRBD2 (6 bases). V was trimmed by 8 bases and J by 4 bases, leaving 18 bases between them. This CDR3 is built from 15 residues. CDR3 residues: CASLRDSNSYNEQFF. The CDR3 DNA reads as TGTGCCAGCCTGAGGGACTCAAACTCATACAATGAGCAGTTCTTC.

This clonotype was observed a few times. The chain couples TRBV20-1 to TRBJ2-7; D is possibly TRBD1 (6 bases). Trimming took 6 bases from V and 4 from J, leaving 13 bases between them. Germline V gives CDR1 DFQATT, CDR2 SNEGSKA (reference sequence). The CDR3 covers 12 residues. In nucleotides, the CDR3 is TGCAGTGCCCAGAAGCAGGGGTACGAGCAGTACGTC. Protein: CSAQKQGYEQYV.

J is TRBJ2-1 and V is TRBV12-3 or TRBV12-4; 8 bases match TRBD1. This CDR3 spans 13 amino acids. Germline trimming cut 5 bases from V and 8 bases from J; bases unmatched to any gene: 5. This chain's CDR3 is CASSTGQGYEQFF. The CDR3 DNA is TGTGCCAGCAGTACCGGACAGGGCTATGAGCAGTTCTTC.

This clonotype came up many times. This chain links TRBV4-2 with TRBJ2-3, with a possible D match to TRBD1 (5 bases). The V end was cut by 1 base, the J end by 6 bases, with 14 bases between. The CDR3 loop spans 15 amino acids. Germline V gene data show CDR1 as LGHNA and CDR2 as YNFKEQ. The CDR3 DNA sequence: TGTGCCAGCAGCCAAGTCAGGGCCTCACGCGATACGCAGTATTTT. This codes for CASSQVRASRDTQYF.